This T cell receptor beta chain appears in the sequencing data of a study of T cell repertoires in cytomegalovirus infection (dated by TCRdb to between 2018 and 2021). Regarding the research as a whole: The HLA type of each donor mattered for the analysis, because public TCR beta signatures pointed to carriage of CMV infection along with the matching HLA type.

The germline V gene (reference sequence) provides CDR1 LNHDA and CDR2 SQIVND. The CDR3 contains 16 residues, cysteine and phenylalanine counted. Only CDR3 DNA is held: 48 bases, read in frame from base 1. V and J lose 4 bases and 4 bases, and a span of 19 bases separates them. Data came from an Illumina HiSeq 1500. In-frame beta chains were kept once TCRdb had trimmed the public reads at Q25 with fastp and called clones with MiXCR. Every CDR3 protein is listed once, alongside the most common genes and DNA of its rows. The sample has 170,000 or so distinct CDR3 sequences on record, about an eighth of them singletons. In total, the top ten clones hold roughly a quarter of the sample. In this sample, this clonotype turned up a few times. Its target antigen remains unknown. Per-nucleotide qualities are absent, and no much larger clonotype sits a single base away. The study at large found these results: In both this cohort and an independent approximately 400-donor cohort, the cumulative frequency of public TCR beta family members distinguished carriers of CMV infection plus the relevant HLA type. In the ex vivo response, HLA-C-restricted CMV-specific TCR beta clonotypes were dominant, and in two of eight donors the single most frequent clonotype came from this HLA-C-restricted group.

The clonotype originates from a human donor in good health (CMV status not recorded). Some clones in this sample may be carry-over from other donors' samples. The sample taken for sequencing was PBMCs. This chain is built from TRBV19 and TRBJ1-2; a tentative D match to TRBD1 spans 6 bases. The DNA is as follows: TGTGCCAGTAGTACCCATTCCGACAGGAGACTCTATGGCTACACCTTC. Its protein reads: CASSTHSDRRLYGYTF.